This record looks at one TCR beta chain sequence and its context. The antigen it recognizes is unknown. No base qualities exist here, and no much larger clone lies one base off it. TCRbeta CDR3 regions were amplified from genomic DNA using the immunoSEQ Assay, a bias-controlled multiplex PCR. The paper's data handling went like this. The number of nucleated cells in each sample was estimated from the amplification of reference gene primers within the assay. To quantify the absolute abundance of each unique TCRbeta CDR3 rearrangement, sequence reads were collapsed and filtered. For each sample, productive Simpson clonality was calculated as the square root of Simpson's diversity index across productive rearrangements. The source is immuneACCESS, and TCRdb retained only in-frame sequences with V and J called. Part of the clones is not carried over; for the studies checked, unresolved V genes explain less than half of this, and the remainder is unexplained. The DNA was the basis for D and trimming; V, J and clone size are from that table. Within this sample are 290,000 or so clones, with about nine tenths of them counted one time only. The top ten clones comprise around 2.2% of the sample.

The sample is drawn from a study of blood T cell repertoires in COVID-19 (dated by TCRdb to 2020 to 2022). At the level of the whole study: Collaborator samples came from the United States, Italy and Spain and covered acute and convalescent phases of COVID-19. The dataset comprised deeply sampled blood TCRbeta repertoires from subjects exposed to, actively infected with, or recovered from COVID-19. The sample metadata nearly always contained a de-identified subject ID, COVID-19 status, age in years and sex. The samples were drawn from the first 160 participants of the ongoing ImmuneRACE study and from under 1,500 subjects provided by 6 global collaborators. The prospective study material was composed of cDNA or gDNA derived from T cells, B-cell-depleted T cells, or PBMCs. The repertoires were released in a freely available public database meant as a resource for research on the immune response to SARS-CoV-2. Where available, HLA class I and class II types were obtained from metadata supplied by the sample provider rather than from assay-based typing. General conclusions and limits of the study: The quantity of clinical and demographic metadata differed by source and by participant and was supplied without curation.

One collaborating source in Seattle enrolled patients during active infection and followed them longitudinally through the course of disease. Each collaborating institution followed its own protocols to collect whole blood in K2EDTA tubes. For TCRbeta analysis, collaborator samples were shipped as frozen whole blood, as isolated PBMCs, or as DNA extracted from either sample type. In the germline V gene, CDR1 corresponds to SGHRS and CDR2 to YFSETQ. From the cysteine up to the phenylalanine, the CDR3 has a length of 15 residues. Only the CDR3 portion is preserved as DNA: 45 bases, with reading frame beginning at the first base. After removal of 3 bases from V and 8 bases from J, the junction retains 7 bases not matched to a gene.

The receptor's source is a woman younger than 45 with COVID-19, enrolled during active disease. The sample was peripheral blood. The V and J segments used are TRBV5-1 and TRBJ2-1; 11 bases in the middle match TRBD2. The nucleotides read TGCGCCAGCAGCTGGGCCGGGACTAGCGGTGATGAGCAGTTCTTC. This yields the protein CASSWAGTSGDEQFF. When the CDR3 is completed using the reference TRBV5-1 and TRBJ2-1 genes on either side, the full variable domain is KAGVTQTPRYLIKTRGQQVTLSCSPISGHRSVSWYQQTPGQGLQFLFEYFSETQRNKGNFPGRFSGRQFSNSRSEMNVSTLELGDSALYLCASSWAGTSGDEQFFGPGTRLTVL.